Each of the 2 T cell receptor beta chains below was sequenced from the same sample in a study of graft-versus-host responses after intestinal transplantation. Profiled with immunoSEQ multiplex PCR; TCRdb holds only in-frame clones, not every one. Among some 79,000 clones listed, roughly nine tenths were seen once. No antigens are known for them. Specimen: unstimulated CD4+ T cells sorted from spleen or lymph node cells, collected before intestinal transplant. Receptors originate from a human donor who received an intestinal transplant.

The DNA for the CDR3 is TGTGCCAGCAGCTTGGGACAGGGAAATAATTCACCCCTCCACTTT. This sequence encodes CASSLGQGNNSPLHF. V and J are TRBV7-2 and TRBJ1-6, with 9 bases that match TRBD1. V lost 3 bases, J lost 5 bases, and 2 bases stayed unmatched. Germline V gives CDR1 SGHTA, CDR2 FQGNSA. The CDR3 extends over 15 amino acids.

This chain's CDR3 is CASIGWDNNEQFF. Here the CDR3 DNA reads TGTGCCAGTATAGGTTGGGACAACAATGAGCAGTTCTTC. This rearrangement joins TRBV19 to TRBJ2-1, with a weak D call TRBD1 (6 bases). Germline V lookup: CDR1 LNHDA, CDR2 SQIVND (reference sequence). Trimming took 7 bases from V and 5 from J, leaving 12 bases between them. This CDR3 has 13 residues.